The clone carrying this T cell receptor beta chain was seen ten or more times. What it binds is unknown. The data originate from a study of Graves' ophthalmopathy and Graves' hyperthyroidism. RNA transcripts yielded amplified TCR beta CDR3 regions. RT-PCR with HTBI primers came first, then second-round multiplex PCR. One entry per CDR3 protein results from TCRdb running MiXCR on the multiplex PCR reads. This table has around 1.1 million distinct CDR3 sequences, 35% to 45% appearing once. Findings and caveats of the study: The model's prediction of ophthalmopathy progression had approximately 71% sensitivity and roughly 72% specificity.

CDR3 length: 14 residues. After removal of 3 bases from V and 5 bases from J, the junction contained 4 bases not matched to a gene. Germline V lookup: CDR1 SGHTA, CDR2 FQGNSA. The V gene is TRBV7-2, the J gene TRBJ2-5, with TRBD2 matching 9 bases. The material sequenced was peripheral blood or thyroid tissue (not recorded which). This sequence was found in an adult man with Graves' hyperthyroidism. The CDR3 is CASSFSGSLETQYF. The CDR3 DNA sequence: TGTGCCAGCAGCTTTAGCGGGAGTTTGGAGACCCAGTACTTC.